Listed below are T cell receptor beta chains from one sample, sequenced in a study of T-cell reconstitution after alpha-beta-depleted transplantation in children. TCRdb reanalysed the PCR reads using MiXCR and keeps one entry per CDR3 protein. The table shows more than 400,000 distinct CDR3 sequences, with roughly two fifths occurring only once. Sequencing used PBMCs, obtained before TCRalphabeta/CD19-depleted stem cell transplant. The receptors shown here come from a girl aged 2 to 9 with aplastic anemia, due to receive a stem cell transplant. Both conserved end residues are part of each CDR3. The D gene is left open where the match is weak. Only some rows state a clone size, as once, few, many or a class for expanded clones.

cdr3_aa: CASSRMGISYEQYF
cdr3_nt: TGTGCCAGCAGCCGGATGGGCATTTCCTACGAGCAGTACTTC
v_call: TRBV5-6
j_call: TRBJ2-7
clone_size: NA
d_call: NA

cdr3_aa: CASSEARGIGETQYF
cdr3_nt: TGTGCCAGCAGTGAAGCGCGAGGAATCGGGGAGACCCAGTACTTC
v_call: TRBV2
j_call: TRBJ2-5
clone_size: NA
d_call: NA

cdr3_aa: CASSDLRGAGNTIYF
cdr3_nt: TGTGCCAGCAGTGACTTGAGAGGAGCTGGAAACACCATATATTTT
v_call: TRBV2
j_call: TRBJ1-3
clone_size: NA
d_call: NA

cdr3_aa: CASSVAAGGGETQYF
cdr3_nt: TGTGCCAGCAGCGTAGCAGCGGGGGGAGGGGAGACCCAGTACTTC
v_call: TRBV9
j_call: TRBJ2-5
clone_size: many
d_call: TRBD2

cdr3_aa: CSARDKEVEQFF
cdr3_nt: TGCAGTGCTAGAGACAAGGAGGTGGAGCAGTTCTTC
v_call: TRBV20-1
j_call: TRBJ2-1
clone_size: NA
d_call: NA

cdr3_aa: CASSPTFTGELFF
cdr3_nt: TGTGCCAGCTCACCAACGTTCACCGGGGAGCTGTTTTTT
v_call: TRBV18
j_call: TRBJ2-2
clone_size: NA
d_call: NA

cdr3_aa: CASSQETVRESSGANVLTF
cdr3_nt: TGTGCCAGCAGCCAAGAAACCGTGCGGGAGAGCTCTGGGGCCAACGTCCTGACTTTC
v_call: TRBV3-1
j_call: TRBJ2-6
clone_size: few
d_call: TRBD2

cdr3_aa: CASTGGRLNTEAFF
cdr3_nt: TGTGCCAGCACCGGGGGACGGTTGAACACTGAAGCTTTCTTT
v_call: TRBV27
j_call: TRBJ1-1
clone_size: few
d_call: NA

cdr3_aa: CATSREQEETQYF
cdr3_nt: TGTGCCACCAGCAGAGAACAGGAAGAGACCCAGTACTTC
v_call: TRBV15
j_call: TRBJ2-5
clone_size: NA
d_call: NA

cdr3_aa: CSPPSNRAPDTQYF
cdr3_nt: TGCAGTCCCCCTTCAAACAGGGCCCCAGATACGCAGTATTTT
v_call: TRBV20-1
j_call: TRBJ2-3
clone_size: few
d_call: NA

cdr3_aa: CSASKGTANTGELFF
cdr3_nt: TGCAGTGCTAGTAAAGGGACAGCCAACACCGGGGAGCTGTTTTTT
v_call: TRBV20-1
j_call: TRBJ2-2
clone_size: once
d_call: TRBD1

cdr3_aa: CSAVVPGGGDEQFF
cdr3_nt: TGCAGTGCGGTCGTCCCCGGCGGAGGGGATGAGCAGTTCTTC
v_call: TRBV20-1
j_call: TRBJ2-1
clone_size: NA
d_call: NA

cdr3_aa: CASSLVGARSTDTQYF
cdr3_nt: TGTGCCAGCAGCTTGGTGGGGGCGCGGAGCACAGATACGCAGTATTTT
v_call: TRBV5-5
j_call: TRBJ2-3
clone_size: many
d_call: NA

cdr3_aa: CASSARDRVDEQFF
cdr3_nt: TGTGCCAGCAGCGCCCGGGACAGGGTGGATGAGCAGTTCTTC
v_call: TRBV7-6
j_call: TRBJ2-1
clone_size: NA
d_call: TRBD1

cdr3_aa: CASPPTLAGVDSGANVLTF
cdr3_nt: TGTGCCAGCCCCCCAACCCTAGCGGGAGTAGACTCTGGGGCCAACGTCCTGACTTTC
v_call: TRBV11-1
j_call: TRBJ2-6
clone_size: NA
d_call: TRBD2

cdr3_aa: CASSLEGRGETQYF
cdr3_nt: TGTGCCAGCAGCTTGGAGGGCCGGGGGGAGACCCAGTACTTC
v_call: TRBV9
j_call: TRBJ2-5
clone_size: many
d_call: NA

cdr3_aa: CASSLDRLALGETQYF
cdr3_nt: TGTGCCAGCAGCTTAGATAGACTAGCGCTGGGGGAGACCCAGTACTTC
v_call: TRBV7-2
j_call: TRBJ2-5
clone_size: NA
d_call: TRBD2

cdr3_aa: CASSLHREKLFF
cdr3_nt: TGTGCCAGCAGCCTCCACAGGGAAAAACTGTTTTTT
v_call: TRBV3-1
j_call: TRBJ1-4
clone_size: few
d_call: NA

cdr3_aa: CASSSGLAGGGQYF
cdr3_nt: TGTGCCAGCAGTTCCGGACTAGCGGGAGGGGGGCAGTACTTC
v_call: TRBV27
j_call: TRBJ2-7
clone_size: NA
d_call: TRBD2

cdr3_aa: CASSRDRGANQPQHF
cdr3_nt: TGTGCCAGCAGCCGGGACAGGGGGGCCAATCAGCCCCAGCATTTT
v_call: TRBV5-5
j_call: TRBJ1-5
clone_size: NA
d_call: TRBD1

cdr3_aa: CAWSPSAYEQYF
cdr3_nt: TGTGCCTGGAGTCCATCAGCCTACGAGCAGTACTTC
v_call: TRBV30
j_call: TRBJ2-7
clone_size: NA
d_call: NA

cdr3_aa: CAWSRDTSYNEQFF
cdr3_nt: TGTGCCTGGAGTCGGGACACCTCCTACAATGAGCAGTTCTTC
v_call: TRBV30
j_call: TRBJ2-1
clone_size: few
d_call: NA

cdr3_aa: CSARAHRGVNTEAFF
cdr3_nt: TGCAGTGCTAGAGCGCACAGGGGGGTTAACACTGAAGCTTTCTTT
v_call: TRBV20-1
j_call: TRBJ1-1
clone_size: NA
d_call: TRBD1

cdr3_aa: CSAGKGLAGGNEQFF
cdr3_nt: TGCAGTGCCGGAAAGGGACTAGCGGGAGGAAATGAGCAGTTCTTC
v_call: TRBV20-1
j_call: TRBJ2-1
clone_size: NA
d_call: TRBD2

cdr3_aa: CASSPLGLGEVPETQYF
cdr3_nt: TGCGCCAGCAGCCCACTAGGGCTAGGTGAAGTACCAGAGACCCAGTACTTC
v_call: TRBV5-1
j_call: TRBJ2-5
clone_size: NA
d_call: NA

cdr3_aa: CASSQGQNTGELFF
cdr3_nt: TGCGCCAGCAGCCAAGGTCAGAACACCGGGGAGCTGTTTTTT
v_call: TRBV4-3
j_call: TRBJ2-2
clone_size: NA
d_call: NA

cdr3_aa: CASSASDSNNEQFF
cdr3_nt: TGTGCCAGCAGCGCGAGTGACAGTAACAATGAGCAGTTCTTC
v_call: TRBV9
j_call: TRBJ2-1
clone_size: NA
d_call: NA

cdr3_aa: CSASRGSGGTKNIQYF
cdr3_nt: TGCAGTGCTAGTCGGGGTAGCGGGGGGACCAAAAACATTCAGTACTTC
v_call: TRBV20-1
j_call: TRBJ2-4
clone_size: few
d_call: TRBD2

cdr3_aa: CSARGKLNFNEQFF
cdr3_nt: TGCAGTGCTAGAGGTAAACTAAACTTCAATGAGCAGTTCTTC
v_call: TRBV20-1
j_call: TRBJ2-1
clone_size: NA
d_call: NA

cdr3_aa: CASSMRVGYEQYF
cdr3_nt: TGTGCCAGTAGTATGCGGGTCGGCTACGAGCAGTACTTC
v_call: TRBV19
j_call: TRBJ2-7
clone_size: many
d_call: NA

cdr3_aa: CASSRIGQGYHNEQFF
cdr3_nt: TGTGCCAGCAGCCGAATTGGACAGGGCTACCACAATGAGCAGTTCTTC
v_call: TRBV9
j_call: TRBJ2-1
clone_size: NA
d_call: TRBD1

cdr3_aa: CASSFWLAGQETQYF
cdr3_nt: TGTGCCAGCAGCTTTTGGCTAGCGGGCCAAGAGACCCAGTACTTC
v_call: TRBV7-9
j_call: TRBJ2-5
clone_size: NA
d_call: TRBD2

cdr3_aa: CASTDTGSSYEQYF
cdr3_nt: TGTGCCAGCACCGATACAGGGAGCTCCTACGAGCAGTACTTC
v_call: TRBV12-3/TRBV12-4
j_call: TRBJ2-7
clone_size: NA
d_call: NA

cdr3_aa: CASISQGGAYEQYF
cdr3_nt: TGTGCCAGCATCTCACAGGGGGGGGCCTACGAGCAGTACTTC
v_call: TRBV28
j_call: TRBJ2-7
clone_size: NA
d_call: NA

cdr3_aa: CASSFVDRVLSYEQYF
cdr3_nt: TGTGCCAGCAGCTTTGTTGACAGGGTCCTCTCCTACGAGCAGTACTTC
v_call: TRBV5-6
j_call: TRBJ2-7
clone_size: few
d_call: TRBD1

cdr3_aa: CSARGVDRGELFF
cdr3_nt: TGCAGTGCTAGAGGGGTAGACAGGGGGGAGCTGTTTTTT
v_call: TRBV20-1
j_call: TRBJ2-2
clone_size: NA
d_call: NA

cdr3_aa: CASSPPGLADTQYF
cdr3_nt: TGTGCCAGCTCACCACCCGGACTAGCAGATACGCAGTATTTT
v_call: TRBV18
j_call: TRBJ2-3
clone_size: many
d_call: TRBD2

cdr3_aa: CAWGRWDALGQFF
cdr3_nt: TGTGCCTGGGGACGGTGGGACGCTTTGGGGCAGTTCTTC
v_call: TRBV30
j_call: TRBJ2-1
clone_size: few
d_call: NA

cdr3_aa: CASSLTGGWVNIQYF
cdr3_nt: TGTGCCAGCAGCTTGACAGGGGGCTGGGTAAACATTCAGTACTTC
v_call: TRBV11-2
j_call: TRBJ2-4
clone_size: NA
d_call: TRBD1

cdr3_aa: CASSIRDNSYEQYF
cdr3_nt: TGTGCCAGCAGCATCCGGGACAACTCCTACGAGCAGTACTTC
v_call: TRBV6-1
j_call: TRBJ2-7
clone_size: few
d_call: NA

cdr3_aa: CASMKVDRGLNQPQHF
cdr3_nt: TGTGCCAGCATGAAGGTAGACAGGGGGCTCAATCAGCCCCAGCATTTT
v_call: TRBV6-1
j_call: TRBJ1-5
clone_size: NA
d_call: TRBD1

cdr3_aa: CASSFGTGGPYEQYF
cdr3_nt: TGTGCCAGCAGCTTCGGGACAGGGGGCCCTTACGAGCAGTACTTC
v_call: TRBV7-2
j_call: TRBJ2-7
clone_size: many
d_call: TRBD1

cdr3_aa: CASSPGPSSGNTIYF
cdr3_nt: TGTGCCAGCAGTCCCGGACCGTCCTCTGGAAACACCATATATTTT
v_call: TRBV28
j_call: TRBJ1-3
clone_size: many
d_call: NA

cdr3_aa: CASSYPDREQYF
cdr3_nt: TGTGCCAGCAGTTACCCCGACAGGGAGCAGTACTTC
v_call: TRBV6-6
j_call: TRBJ2-7
clone_size: few
d_call: NA

cdr3_aa: CASSLGITTQYF
cdr3_nt: TGTGCCAGCAGCTTAGGGATCACAACCCAGTACTTC
v_call: TRBV7-2
j_call: TRBJ2-5
clone_size: NA
d_call: NA

cdr3_aa: CASSSTSTQNEQFF
cdr3_nt: TGCGCCAGCAGCAGCACTAGCACACAAAATGAGCAGTTCTTC
v_call: TRBV5-1
j_call: TRBJ2-1
clone_size: NA
d_call: NA

cdr3_aa: CASIPRVGGGETQYF
cdr3_nt: TGTGCCAGCATTCCCCGGGTGGGGGGCGGAGAGACCCAGTACTTC
v_call: TRBV6-1
j_call: TRBJ2-5
clone_size: NA
d_call: NA

cdr3_aa: CAISETGSSYNEQFF
cdr3_nt: TGTGCCATCAGTGAGACAGGAAGCTCGTACAATGAGCAGTTCTTC
v_call: TRBV10-3
j_call: TRBJ2-1
clone_size: NA
d_call: NA

cdr3_aa: CASTSYNEQFF
cdr3_nt: TGTGCCAGCACCTCCTACAATGAGCAGTTCTTC
v_call: TRBV2
j_call: TRBJ2-1
clone_size: NA
d_call: NA

cdr3_aa: CAWGDVAGDQGLAENTGELFF
cdr3_nt: TGTGCCTGGGGCGACGTTGCAGGTGACCAAGGACTAGCGGAGAACACCGGGGAGCTGTTTTTT
v_call: TRBV30
j_call: TRBJ2-2
clone_size: NA
d_call: TRBD2

cdr3_aa: CASSTRGKETQYF
cdr3_nt: TGTGCCAGCAGTACCAGGGGCAAAGAGACCCAGTACTTC
v_call: TRBV6-1
j_call: TRBJ2-5
clone_size: NA
d_call: NA

cdr3_aa: CASSGEVDEQFF
cdr3_nt: TGTGCCAGCAGTGGTGAGGTGGATGAGCAGTTCTTC
v_call: TRBV7-9
j_call: TRBJ2-1
clone_size: NA
d_call: NA

cdr3_aa: CASSAPGLADNNEQFF
cdr3_nt: TGTGCCAGCAGCGCGCCGGGACTAGCGGACAACAATGAGCAGTTCTTC
v_call: TRBV7-3
j_call: TRBJ2-1
clone_size: NA
d_call: TRBD2

cdr3_aa: CSARIAAYEQYF
cdr3_nt: TGCAGTGCTAGGATCGCCGCCTACGAGCAGTACTTC
v_call: TRBV20-1
j_call: TRBJ2-7
clone_size: few
d_call: NA

cdr3_aa: CASTATSGSYEQYF
cdr3_nt: TGTGCCAGCACTGCGACTAGCGGGAGCTACGAGCAGTACTTC
v_call: TRBV12-3/TRBV12-4
j_call: TRBJ2-7
clone_size: few
d_call: TRBD2

cdr3_aa: CASSPGQGGSGANVLTF
cdr3_nt: TGCGCCAGCAGCCCGGGACAGGGGGGCTCTGGGGCCAACGTCCTGACTTTC
v_call: TRBV5-1
j_call: TRBJ2-6
clone_size: NA
d_call: TRBD1

cdr3_aa: CSAEQGAVYEQYF
cdr3_nt: TGCAGTGCTGAACAGGGGGCAGTGTACGAGCAGTACTTC
v_call: TRBV20-1
j_call: TRBJ2-7
clone_size: NA
d_call: TRBD1